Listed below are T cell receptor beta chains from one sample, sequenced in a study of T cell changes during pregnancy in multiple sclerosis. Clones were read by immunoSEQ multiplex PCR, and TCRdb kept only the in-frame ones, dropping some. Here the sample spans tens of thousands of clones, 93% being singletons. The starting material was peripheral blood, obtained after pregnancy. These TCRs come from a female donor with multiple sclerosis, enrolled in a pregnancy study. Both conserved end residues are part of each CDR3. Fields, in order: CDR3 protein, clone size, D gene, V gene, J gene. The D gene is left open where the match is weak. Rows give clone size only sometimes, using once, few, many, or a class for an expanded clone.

CAWSPGSGIGYTF	few	NA	TRBV30	TRBJ1-2
CASSKPGNTIYF	NA	NA	TRBV5-5	TRBJ1-3
CASSSTGAEAFF	NA	TRBD1	TRBV6-5	TRBJ1-1
CASINSGTGDITDTQYF	NA	TRBD1	TRBV12-5	TRBJ2-3
CASSFVQGSGEQYF	NA	NA	TRBV27	TRBJ2-7
CSVEPLAEGCTF	NA	NA	TRBV29-1	TRBJ1-2
CASSYWGGTTDTQYF	NA	TRBD2	TRBV6-5	TRBJ2-3
CASSRNYGYTF	NA	NA	TRBV19	TRBJ1-2
CASSRETGGYNEQFF	NA	TRBD1	TRBV5-1	TRBJ2-1
CASSQGWGQPNTEAFF	once	TRBD1	TRBV4-3	TRBJ1-1
CASSLGSADTQYF	NA	NA	TRBV13	TRBJ2-3
CASSHSGVNTGELFF	NA	TRBD2	TRBV19	TRBJ2-2
CASRIRVPGGELFF	NA	NA	TRBV9	TRBJ2-2
CAWSFTTITSGRALSRGTEQYF	NA	TRBD2	TRBV30	TRBJ2-7
CASSLGLGGLGEQFF	once	TRBD2	TRBV7-2	TRBJ2-1
CSVQVGVGTDTQYF	NA	NA	TRBV29-1	TRBJ2-3